These 14 T cell receptor beta chains were sequenced from one sample in a study of OX40 agonist ivuxolimab in advanced cancers. The protocol used for the library was the immunoSEQ multiplex PCR assay. As stored in TCRdb, this immuneACCESS dataset retains in-frame rearrangements with V and J assigned. A fraction of the clones does not appear; measured against another copy, unresolved V genes explain less than half of the discrepancy, and the remainder lacks a known reason. For this sample there are tens of thousands of clones; about 92% appear just once. The ten top clones hold roughly 0.5% of the sample. The sequenced sample was CD4+ or CD8+ T cells sorted from blood, obtained in a trial of the OX40 agonist ivuxolimab. The receptors were sampled from an adult with an advanced solid tumor such as melanoma, head and neck, liver or kidney cancer.

V and J are TRBV6-6 and TRBJ2-5, with D hard to call. Germline lookup yields CDR1 MNHNY and CDR2 SVGAGI (reference sequence). V lost 6 bases to trimming and J lost 5 bases, with 7 bases between them. This CDR3 region has 11 residues. The CDR3 nucleotides read TGTGCCAGCAGCCCTCGTGAGACCCAGTACTTC. Translated, it gives CASSPRETQYF.

V gene TRBV30 combines with J gene TRBJ2-7; D is ambiguous. V was pared by 5 bases and J by 6 bases, with 11 bases between. Germline CDR1 is GTSNPN and CDR2 is SVGIG (reference sequence). CDR3 length: 11 amino acids. The CDR3 DNA is TGTGCCTGGTCTTTGTGGGGCGAGCAGTACTTC. Translated, it gives CAWSLWGEQYF. The whole variable domain, filled in from reference TRBV30 and TRBJ2-7, reads SQTIHQWPATLVQPVGSPLSLECTVEGTSNPNLYWYRQAAGRGLQLLFYSVGIGQISSEVPQNLSASRPQDRQFILSSKKLLLSDSGFYLCAWSLWGEQYFGPGTRLTVT.

The chain uses TRBV2 and TRBJ2-2, with 7 bases matching TRBD1. From germline, CDR1 is SNHLY and CDR2 FYNNEI. The CDR3 is 17 residues long. J was trimmed by 4 bases and V by 7 bases; bases with no gene match: 15. Written as DNA, the CDR3 is TGTGCCAGCACCTCTGCGGACAGGAGATCGAGCACCGGGGAGCTGTTTTTT. Translated, it gives CASTSADRRSSTGELFF.

The CDR3 bases are TGTGCCAGCAGTTACACAGTCCTCGGGGGCTACACCTTC. Translated, it gives CASSYTVLGGYTF. V gene TRBV6-5 combines with J gene TRBJ1-2, with D uncertain. Trimming cost V 2 bases and J 8 bases, with 12 bases left between them. This CDR3 is built from 13 residues. Germline V lookup: CDR1 MNHEY, CDR2 SVGAGI.

V is TRBV11-1 and J is TRBJ2-1; TRBD1 aligns across 9 bases. The junction had 3 bases not matched to a gene; V was cut back by 2 bases and J by 7 bases. Looked up from germline, CDR1 is SGHAT and CDR2 is FQDESV (reference sequence). The CDR3 is 14 residues long. The CDR3 nucleotides read TGTGCCAGCAGCTTAACGGGACAGGGAAATGAGCAGTTCTTC. This gives the protein CASSLTGQGNEQFF.

The V gene is TRBV27, the J gene TRBJ2-2; D possibly corresponds to TRBD1 (6 bases). Trimming stripped 7 bases from V and 0 bases from J, with 21 bases between. The length of the CDR3 is 18 residues. The germline V gene has CDR1 MNHEY and CDR2 SMNVEV (reference sequence). The CDR3 DNA sequence: TGTGCCAGCACCCATTCTAAGACGGGACACGCGAACACCGGGGAGCTGTTTTTT. Amino acid sequence: CASTHSKTGHANTGELFF.

This chain links TRBV30 with TRBJ2-1; TRBD2 matches 15 bases. Germline CDR1 GTSNPN, CDR2 SVGIG (reference sequence). This CDR3 is built from 17 residues. The J segment lost 7 bases and the V segment lost 1 base, leaving 8 bases of the junction unmatched. This CDR3 is CAWSDGTSGRSRNEQFF. The CDR3 DNA is TGTGCCTGGAGTGACGGGACTAGCGGGAGGTCGAGGAATGAGCAGTTCTTC.

This sequence joins TRBV7-6 and TRBJ2-7, with D hard to call. The CDR3 is made up of 12 amino acids. Germline loops: CDR1 SGHVS, CDR2 FNYEAQ. Trimming stripped 4 bases from V and 2 bases from J, with 6 bases between. The CDR3 nucleotides read TGTGCCAGCAGCTCCGGTACCTACGAGCAGTACTTC. Residues: CASSSGTYEQYF. The full variable domain, completed using reference TRBV7-6 and TRBJ2-7, is GAGVSQSPRYKVTKRGQDVALRCDPISGHVSLYWYRQALGQGPEFLTYFNYEAQQDKSGLPNDRFSAERPEGSISTLTIQRTEQRDSAMYRCASSSGTYEQYFGPGTRLTVT.

This clone has just one count. At one boundary the junction diverges from the germline segment, which might be a read error. This sequence joins TRBV6-5 and TRBJ1-2; D unclear. The CDR3 has 13 amino acids. Germline values: CDR1 MNHEY, CDR2 SVGAGI. CDR3 nucleotide sequence: TGTGCCAGCAGTTTAACCGGCCAAAACAGTCCCTCCTTC. Its translation: CASSLTGQNSPSF.

The chain joins TRBV19 to TRBJ2-7; the match to TRBD1 covers 8 bases. The CDR3 has 14 amino acids. CDR1 and CDR2 from the germline V gene are LNHDA and SQIVND (reference sequence). Trimming cost V 4 bases and J 4 bases; bases outside gene matches: 6. The CDR3 sequence: CASSSGQGVYEQYF. The DNA for the CDR3 is TGTGCCAGTAGTAGCGGACAGGGTGTATACGAGCAGTACTTC. The full variable domain, rest sourced from reference TRBV19 and TRBJ2-7, is DGGITQSPKYLFRKEGQNVTLSCEQNLNHDAMYWYRQDPGQGLRLIYYSQIVNDFQKGDIAEGYSVSREKKESFPLTVTSAQKNPTAFYLCASSSGQGVYEQYFGPGTRLTVT.

This clone has only one observation. The chain links TRBV7-3 to TRBJ2-5, with D possibly TRBD2 on 6 matching bases. The CDR3 has 15 residues. CDR1 SGHTA and CDR2 FQGTGA come from the germline V gene. Trimming removed 5 bases at V and 3 bases at J, with 16 bases between. Written as DNA, the CDR3 is TGTGCCAGCAGCCTAAATGGAATAGCGGAAGAGACCCAGTACTTC. This translates into CASSLNGIAEETQYF.

The rearrangement joins TRBV20-1 to TRBJ2-1, with D unclear. The CDR3 has 11 amino acids. V shed 2 bases and J shed 9 bases, with 8 bases lying between them. CDR1 is DFQATT and CDR2 is SNEGSKA in the germline V gene (reference sequence). The CDR3 nucleotides read TGCAGTGCTAGACTAGGACCTGAGCAGTTCTTC. This sequence encodes CSARLGPEQFF.

The J gene is TRBJ2-7, the V gene TRBV27; TRBD2 might be the D (6 bases). CDR1 is MNHEY and CDR2 is SMNVEV in the germline V gene (reference sequence). V lost 0 bases and J 5 bases, leaving 8 bases between the germline ends. The CDR3 is 13 amino acids. Here the CDR3 DNA reads TGTGCCAGCAGTTTATCAGGGACTGACGAGCAGTACTTC. It translates to CASSLSGTDEQYF.

This sequence joins TRBV19 and TRBJ2-3; TRBD2 agrees at 13 bases. The CDR3 covers 14 residues. With V trimmed by 5 bases and J by 6 bases, 2 bases remained unmatched. From germline, CDR1 is LNHDA and CDR2 SQIVND (reference sequence). CDR3 protein: CASSVLAGGDTQYF. CDR3 in DNA: TGTGCCAGTAGTGTACTAGCGGGGGGGGATACGCAGTATTTT.